The 8 T cell receptor beta chains reported below all come from one sample, sequenced in a study of PD-1 blockade in mismatch repair-deficient tumors. Measured with immunoSEQ multiplex PCR; TCRdb has only the in-frame clones, and not every one. The sample yields some 100,000 clones, under 90% seen once. Here the sequenced sample was peripheral blood, taken less than 37 weeks after starting pembrolizumab. The source is an adult with mismatch repair-deficient cancer.

This clone has a handful of counts. The gene calls are TRBV6-1 and TRBJ2-1; 7 bases are a match to TRBD2. Germline lookup yields CDR1 MNHNS and CDR2 SASEGT. The CDR3 totals 13 residues. CDR3 sequence: CTSLADDYNEQFF. In nucleotides, the CDR3 is TGTACTTCTCTAGCGGACGACTACAATGAGCAGTTCTTC.

The chain joins TRBV2 to TRBJ1-5; D is undetermined. There are 14 residues in the CDR3. Germline V CDR1 and CDR2: SNHLY, FYNNEI. The V end was cut by 6 bases, the J end by 0 bases, with 9 bases between. CDR3 sequence: CASRAQSSNQPQHF. CDR3 nucleotide sequence: TGTGCCAGCAGGGCCCAGAGTAGCAATCAGCCCCAGCATTTT.

V gene TRBV4-1 combines with J gene TRBJ2-7, with D unresolved. This CDR3 is 15 amino acids long. Germline-derived CDR1 and CDR2 are MGHRA and YSYEKL. The ends were cut back, 1 base at V and 4 bases at J, with 14 bases in the middle. The CDR3 protein is CASSQVGLVLYEQYF. The CDR3 coding sequence is TGCGCCAGCAGCCAAGTAGGTCTAGTCCTGTACGAGCAGTACTTC.

This rearrangement joins TRBV10-3 to TRBJ2-1; 8 bases are shared with TRBD2. Germline V gene lookup returns CDR1 ENHRY and CDR2 SYGVKD. The ends lost 5 bases at V and 4 bases at J; junction bases unmatched: 4. The CDR3 is 14 amino acids. CDR3 region: CAISTSGIYNEQFF. In DNA, the CDR3 is TGTGCCATCAGTACTAGCGGTATTTACAATGAGCAGTTCTTC.

The chain uses TRBV27 and TRBJ1-4; D is unclear. V dropped 3 bases and J dropped 5 bases, with 7 bases sitting between them. Germline values: CDR1 MNHEY, CDR2 SMNVEV (reference sequence). The CDR3 consists of 13 residues. The CDR3 reads CASSFQENEKLFF. CDR3 nucleotides: TGTGCCAGCAGTTTTCAAGAGAATGAAAAACTGTTTTTT.

The gene calls are TRBV25-1 and TRBJ2-2; unclear D gene. CDR1 is MGHDK, CDR2 SYGVNS, per germline. The ends were cut back, 3 bases at V and 2 bases at J, with 10 bases in the middle. The CDR3 spans 15 residues. CDR3 nucleotides: TGTGCCAGCAGTGATCCCGCCCGTAACACCGGGGAGCTGTTTTTT. It specifies CASSDPARNTGELFF.

This clone came up a few times. The chain joins TRBV5-5 to TRBJ2-7; D may be TRBD1 (6 bases). With 2 bases removed from V and 3 bases from J, the gap between germline ends came to 12 bases. CDR3 length equals 14 residues. Looked up from germline, CDR1 is SGHKS and CDR2 is YYEKEE (reference sequence). The CDR3 nucleotides read TGTGCCAGCAGCTTACAGGACAGCTACTACGAGCAGTACTTC. It specifies CASSLQDSYYEQYF.

The chain has TRBV15 and TRBJ2-7; the D is unclear. The ends were cut back, 0 bases at V and 0 bases at J, with 6 bases in the middle. This CDR3 has 14 residues. From germline, CDR1 is LNHNV and CDR2 YYDKDF (reference sequence). CDR3 DNA: TGTGCCACCAGCAGAGATCGAAGCTCCTACGAGCAGTACTTC. It encodes CATSRDRSSYEQYF.